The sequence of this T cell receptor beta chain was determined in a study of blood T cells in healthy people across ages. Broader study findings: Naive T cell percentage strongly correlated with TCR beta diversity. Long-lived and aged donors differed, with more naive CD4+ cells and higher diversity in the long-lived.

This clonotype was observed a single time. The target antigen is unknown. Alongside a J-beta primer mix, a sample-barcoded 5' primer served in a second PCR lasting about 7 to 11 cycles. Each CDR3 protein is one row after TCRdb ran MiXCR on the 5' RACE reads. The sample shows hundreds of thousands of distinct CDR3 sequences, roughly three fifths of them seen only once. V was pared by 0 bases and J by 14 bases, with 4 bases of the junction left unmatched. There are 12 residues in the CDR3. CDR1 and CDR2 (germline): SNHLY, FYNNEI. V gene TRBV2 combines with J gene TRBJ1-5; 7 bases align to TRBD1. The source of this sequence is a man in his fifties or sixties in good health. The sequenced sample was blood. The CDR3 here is CASSEARGTEHF. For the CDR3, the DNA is TGTGCCAGCAGTGAAGCGCGGGGGACAGAGCATTTT.